This T cell receptor (beta chain) was sequenced in a study of cytomegalovirus exposure and HLA in healthy donors. Whole-study findings and limits: As a later analysis revealed, the rate of TCR association differed by HLA locus, with DRB1 most and HLA-C fewest. Most TCR sequences were rare, but some public TCRs occurred in many donors.

Although they were nominally healthy when sampled, donors likely had unrecorded immune exposures. As for this clone: Its target is not known.

The PCR contained 60 Vbeta and 13 Jbeta primers. The method was immunoSEQ multiplex PCR; TCRdb's version includes in-frame clones alone and lacks a portion of them. The sample holds 150,000 to 170,000 clones, roughly 83% seen once. Sample: PBMCs. The receptor comes from a young man in good health and CMV-seropositive.

CDR3 amino acids: CASMRDYGYTF. CDR3 DNA sequence: TGTGCCAGCATGAGAGATTATGGCTACACCTTC. The V and J genes are TRBV2 and TRBJ1-2, with D hard to call. Per germline, CDR1 SNHLY and CDR2 FYNNEI. This CDR3 comprises 11 residues. Between the trimmed V and J ends, which lost 7 bases and 5 bases, there was a span of 8 bases. The complete variable domain, with remaining parts taken from reference TRBV2 and TRBJ1-2, reads EPEVTQTPSHQVTQMGQEVILRCVPISNHLYFYWYRQILGQKVEFLVSFYNNEISEKSEIFDDQFSVERPDGSNFTLKIRSTKLEDSAMYFCASMRDYGYTFGSGTRLTVV.